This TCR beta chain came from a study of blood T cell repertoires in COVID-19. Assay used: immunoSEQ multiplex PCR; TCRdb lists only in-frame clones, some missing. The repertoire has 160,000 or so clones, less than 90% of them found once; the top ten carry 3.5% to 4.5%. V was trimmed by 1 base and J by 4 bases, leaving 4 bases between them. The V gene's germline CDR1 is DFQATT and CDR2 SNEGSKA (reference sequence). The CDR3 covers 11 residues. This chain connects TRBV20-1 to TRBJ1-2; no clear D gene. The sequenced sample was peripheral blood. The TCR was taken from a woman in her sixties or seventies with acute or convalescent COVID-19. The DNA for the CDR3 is TGCAGTGCTAGAGGCGGCTATGGCTACACCTTC. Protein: CSARGGYGYTF.